The entry that follows covers one T cell receptor beta chain sequence. Its antigen is still unknown. Clones were read by immunoSEQ multiplex PCR, and TCRdb kept only the in-frame ones, dropping some. The table records some 790 clones, 45% to 50% of them present only once. These data are taken from a study of T cells after posttransplantation cyclophosphamide. Study-level findings and limits: Tissue-infiltrating T cells from skin or gut overlapped little with blood T cells. Recipient CMV seropositivity and CMV reactivation strongly tracked TRB clonality.

Busulfan-fludarabine conditioning, marrow transplant, and cyclophosphamide on days +3 and +4 were administered. This specimen was CD8+ T cells sorted from blood, taken after allogeneic stem cell transplant with posttransplant cyclophosphamide. The receptor's source is a female patient in her 60s who received an allogeneic stem cell transplant from a related donor and was CMV-positive. Some of the T cells might come from the graft donor.

DNA of the CDR3: TGTGCCAGCAGCCCCCCCGGGGCGGGGGAGACCCAGTACTTC. It encodes CASSPPGAGETQYF. The gene calls are TRBV11-3 and TRBJ2-5; tentatively, D is TRBD2 (6 bases). Per germline, CDR1 SGHNT and CDR2 YENEEA. The CDR3 runs 14 residues. Trimming removed 5 bases from V and 5 bases from J, with 15 bases in between.